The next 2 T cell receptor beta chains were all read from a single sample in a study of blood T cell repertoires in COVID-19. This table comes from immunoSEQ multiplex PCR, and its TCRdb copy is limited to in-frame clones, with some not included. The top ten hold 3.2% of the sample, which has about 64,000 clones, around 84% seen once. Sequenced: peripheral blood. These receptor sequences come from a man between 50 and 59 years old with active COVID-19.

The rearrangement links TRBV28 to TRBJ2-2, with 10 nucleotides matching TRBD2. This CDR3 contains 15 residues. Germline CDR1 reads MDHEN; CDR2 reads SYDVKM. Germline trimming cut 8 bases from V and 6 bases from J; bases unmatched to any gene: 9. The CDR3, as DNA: TGTGCCAGCCGAAGGGGGACTAGCGTTTCCGGGGAGCTGTTTTTT. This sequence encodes CASRRGTSVSGELFF.

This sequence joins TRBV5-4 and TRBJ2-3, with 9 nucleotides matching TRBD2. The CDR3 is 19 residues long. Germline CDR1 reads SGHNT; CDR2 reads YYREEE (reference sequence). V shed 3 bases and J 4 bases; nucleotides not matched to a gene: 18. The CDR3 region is CASSSAGGRAALRADTQYF. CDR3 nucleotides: TGTGCCAGCAGCTCCGCGGGAGGGAGGGCCGCCCTTAGGGCAGATACGCAGTATTTT.